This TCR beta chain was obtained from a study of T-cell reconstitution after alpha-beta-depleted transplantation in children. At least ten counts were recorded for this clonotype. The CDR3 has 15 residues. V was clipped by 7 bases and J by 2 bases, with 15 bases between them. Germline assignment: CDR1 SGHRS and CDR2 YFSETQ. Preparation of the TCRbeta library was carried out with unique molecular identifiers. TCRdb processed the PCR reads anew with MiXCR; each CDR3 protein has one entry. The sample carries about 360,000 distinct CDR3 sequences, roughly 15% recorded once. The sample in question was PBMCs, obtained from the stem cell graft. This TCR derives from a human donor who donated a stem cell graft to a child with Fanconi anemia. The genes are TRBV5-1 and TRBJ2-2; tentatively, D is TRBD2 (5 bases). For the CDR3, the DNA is TGCGCCAGCGCCCCCGGGGATCTTAACACCGGGGAGCTGTTTTTT. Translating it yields CASAPGDLNTGELFF.